This T cell receptor (beta chain) derives from a study of T cell repertoires in cytomegalovirus infection. About the research overall: CMV infection together with matching HLA type was indicated by public TCR beta signatures.

Study conclusions and caveats: Accumulated public TCR beta family frequency recognized individuals carrying CMV together with the relevant HLA.

The CDR3 sequence is 14 residues long. Deletions cut 1 base from V and 6 bases from J, with 13 bases between. Looked up from germline, CDR1 is SGHTA and CDR2 is FQGNSA. With regard to this clonotype: The antigen remains undetermined.

TCRdb analysed the reads with MiXCR anew, one entry per CDR3 protein. The sample lists around 570,000 distinct CDR3 sequences, under 45% seen once, with about half in the top ten. This rearrangement joins TRBV7-2 to TRBJ2-7; D not certain. The starting material was cultured PBMCs, obtained from culture after CMV antigen stimulation. This receptor was obtained from a human donor in good health (CMV status not recorded). Some clones in this sample may be carry-over from other donors' samples. CDR3 in amino acids: CASSLVGSRGEQYF. DNA for the CDR3: TGTGCCAGCAGCTTAGTAGGGTCCAGAGGCGAGCAGTACTTC. The full variable domain, rest sourced from reference TRBV7-2 and TRBJ2-7, is GAGVSQSPSNKVTEKGKDVELRCDPISGHTALYWYRQSLGQGLEFLIYFQGNSAPDKSGLPSDRFSAERTGGSVSTLTIQRTQQEDSAVYLCASSLVGSRGEQYFGPGTRLTVT.